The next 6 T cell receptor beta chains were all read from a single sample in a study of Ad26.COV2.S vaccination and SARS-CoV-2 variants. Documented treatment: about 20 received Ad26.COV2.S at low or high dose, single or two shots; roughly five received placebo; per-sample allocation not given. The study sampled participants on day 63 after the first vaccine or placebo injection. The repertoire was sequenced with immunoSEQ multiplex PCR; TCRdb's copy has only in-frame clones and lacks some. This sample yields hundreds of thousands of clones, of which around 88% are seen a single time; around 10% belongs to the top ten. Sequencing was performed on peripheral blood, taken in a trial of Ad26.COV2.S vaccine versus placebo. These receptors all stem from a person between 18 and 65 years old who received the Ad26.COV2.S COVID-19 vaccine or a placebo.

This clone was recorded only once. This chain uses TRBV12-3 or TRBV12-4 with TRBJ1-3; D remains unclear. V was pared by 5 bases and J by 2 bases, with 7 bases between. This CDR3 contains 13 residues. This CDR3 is CASSSTAGNTIYF. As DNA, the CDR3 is TGTGCCAGCAGTAGTACAGCTGGAAACACCATATATTTT.

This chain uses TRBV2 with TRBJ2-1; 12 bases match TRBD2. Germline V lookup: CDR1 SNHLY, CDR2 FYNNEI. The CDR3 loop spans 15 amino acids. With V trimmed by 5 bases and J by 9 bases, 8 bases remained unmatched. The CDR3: CASSLKTSGSGEQFF. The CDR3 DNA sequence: TGTGCCAGCAGTCTAAAGACTAGCGGGAGTGGTGAGCAGTTCTTC.

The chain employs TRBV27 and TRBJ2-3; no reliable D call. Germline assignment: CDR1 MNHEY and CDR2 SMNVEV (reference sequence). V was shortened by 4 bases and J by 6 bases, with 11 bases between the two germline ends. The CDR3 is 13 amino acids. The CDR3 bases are TGTGCCAGCAGTTATTCGCGGATTGATACGCAGTATTTT. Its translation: CASSYSRIDTQYF.

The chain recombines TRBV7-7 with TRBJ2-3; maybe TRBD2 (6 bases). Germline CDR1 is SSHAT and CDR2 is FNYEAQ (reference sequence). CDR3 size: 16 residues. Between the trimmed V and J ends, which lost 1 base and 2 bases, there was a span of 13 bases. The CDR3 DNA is TGTGCCAGCAGCTTAGGGGCGGGGTTTCTCACAGATACGCAGTATTTT. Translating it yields CASSLGAGFLTDTQYF.

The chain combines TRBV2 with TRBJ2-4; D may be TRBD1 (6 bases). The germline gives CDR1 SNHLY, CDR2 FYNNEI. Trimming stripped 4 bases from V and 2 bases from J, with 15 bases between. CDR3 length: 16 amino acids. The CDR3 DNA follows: TGTGCCAGCAGTGGAGGGGACACCCGCACCAAAAACATTCAGTACTTC. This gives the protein CASSGGDTRTKNIQYF.

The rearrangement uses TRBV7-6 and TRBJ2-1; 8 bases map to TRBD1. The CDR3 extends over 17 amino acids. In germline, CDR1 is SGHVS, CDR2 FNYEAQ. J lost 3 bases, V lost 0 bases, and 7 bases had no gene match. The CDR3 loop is CASSLAPDRGGYNEQFF. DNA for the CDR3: TGTGCCAGCAGCTTAGCCCCAGACAGGGGCGGCTACAATGAGCAGTTCTTC.